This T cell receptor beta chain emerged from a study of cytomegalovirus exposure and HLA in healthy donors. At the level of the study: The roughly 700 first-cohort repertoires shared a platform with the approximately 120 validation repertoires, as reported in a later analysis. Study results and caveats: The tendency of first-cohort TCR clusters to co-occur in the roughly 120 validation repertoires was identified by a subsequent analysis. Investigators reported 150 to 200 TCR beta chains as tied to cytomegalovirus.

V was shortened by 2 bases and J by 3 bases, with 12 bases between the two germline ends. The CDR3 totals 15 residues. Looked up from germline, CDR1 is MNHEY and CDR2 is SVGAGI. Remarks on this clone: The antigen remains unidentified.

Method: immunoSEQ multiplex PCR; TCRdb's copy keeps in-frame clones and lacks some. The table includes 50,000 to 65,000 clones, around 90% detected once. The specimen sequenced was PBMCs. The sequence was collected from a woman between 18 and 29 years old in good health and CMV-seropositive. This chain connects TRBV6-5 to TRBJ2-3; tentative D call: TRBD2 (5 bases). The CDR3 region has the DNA TGTGCCAGCAGTTACGGGTCGGGGAGTACAGATACGCAGTATTTT. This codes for CASSYGSGSTDTQYF.